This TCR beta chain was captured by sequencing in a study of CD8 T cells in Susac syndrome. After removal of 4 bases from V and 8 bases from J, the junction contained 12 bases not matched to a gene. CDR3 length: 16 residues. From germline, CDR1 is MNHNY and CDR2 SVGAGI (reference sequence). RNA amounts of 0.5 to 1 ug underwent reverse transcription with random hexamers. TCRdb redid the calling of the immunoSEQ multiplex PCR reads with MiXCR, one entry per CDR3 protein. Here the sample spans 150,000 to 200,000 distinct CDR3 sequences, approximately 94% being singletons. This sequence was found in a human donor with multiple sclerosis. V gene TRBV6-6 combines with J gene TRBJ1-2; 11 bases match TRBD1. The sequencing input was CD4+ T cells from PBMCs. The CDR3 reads CASSFTDRGHGRGYTF. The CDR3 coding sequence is TGTGCCAGCAGTTTTACGGACAGGGGGCATGGGAGAGGCTACACCTTC.